Detailed here is one T cell receptor beta chain. Antigen: not known. This was a deep-level run. The authors' processing: ImmunoSEQ yielded junction-only sequences lacking quality scores, so filtering differed. Only in-frame clones appear in the TCRdb table, and some are missing; sequencing was by immunoSEQ multiplex PCR. V, J and clone size were drawn from that table, and D and trimming were deduced from the DNA. The table lists fewer than 2.5 million clones, 93% of them singletons. These data are taken from a study of shared clonotypes between healthy human individuals. Study-level results: Generally, estimated richness proved larger in naive subsets than it did in memory subsets.

CDR3 length: 15 amino acids. Germline CDR1 is SGDLS and CDR2 is YYNGEE. V shed 3 bases and J 3 bases; nucleotides not matched to a gene: 5. V is TRBV9 and J is TRBJ2-7; 11 bases are shared with TRBD1. The sequenced sample was naive CD4+ T cells from PBMCs. Subset meaning: CD45RA+ positively selected. The source is a man younger than 35 in good health. Some clones in this sample may be carry-over from other donors' samples. CDR3 in DNA: TGTGCCAGCAGCGACGGGACAGGGGGTTTCTACGAGCAGTACTTC. Its protein product is CASSDGTGGFYEQYF.